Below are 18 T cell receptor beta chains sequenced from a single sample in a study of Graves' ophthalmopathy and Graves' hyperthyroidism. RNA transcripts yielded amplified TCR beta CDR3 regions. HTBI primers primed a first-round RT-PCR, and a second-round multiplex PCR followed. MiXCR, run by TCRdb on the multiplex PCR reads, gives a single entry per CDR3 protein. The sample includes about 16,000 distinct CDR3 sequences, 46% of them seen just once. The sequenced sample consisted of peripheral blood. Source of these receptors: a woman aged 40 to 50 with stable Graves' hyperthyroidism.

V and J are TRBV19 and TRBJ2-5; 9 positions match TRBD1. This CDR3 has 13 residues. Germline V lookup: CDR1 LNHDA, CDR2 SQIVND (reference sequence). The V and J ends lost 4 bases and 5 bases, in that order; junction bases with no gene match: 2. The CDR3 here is CASSTGQGETQYF. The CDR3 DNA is TGTGCCAGTAGTACCGGACAGGGGGAGACCCAGTACTTC.

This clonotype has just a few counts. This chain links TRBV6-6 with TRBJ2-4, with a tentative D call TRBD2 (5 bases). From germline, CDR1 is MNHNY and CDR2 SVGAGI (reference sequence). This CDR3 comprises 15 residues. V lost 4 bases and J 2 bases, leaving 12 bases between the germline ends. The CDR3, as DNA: TGTGCCAGCAGTTCGACGACGACTACCAAAAACATTCAGTACTTC. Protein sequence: CASSSTTTTKNIQYF.

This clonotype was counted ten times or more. The DNA of the CDR3 is TGCAGTGCTAGAGATATCGGGATCCTAGGGAGTGGCTACACCTTC. Translation gives CSARDIGILGSGYTF. The rearrangement links TRBV20-1 to TRBJ1-2, with D unclear. The V and J ends lost 0 bases and 7 bases respectively, with 18 bases between them. The CDR3 extends over 15 amino acids. CDR1 and CDR2 (germline): DFQATT, SNEGSKA (reference sequence).

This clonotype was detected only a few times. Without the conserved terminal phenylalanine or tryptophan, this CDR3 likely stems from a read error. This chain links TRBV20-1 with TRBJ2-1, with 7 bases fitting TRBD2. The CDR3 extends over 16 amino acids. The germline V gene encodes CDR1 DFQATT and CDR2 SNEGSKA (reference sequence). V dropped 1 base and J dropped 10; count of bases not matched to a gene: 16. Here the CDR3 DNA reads TGCAGTGCTAGAGGAGGCGGGAGAATCGTTGTTAAGGAGCAGTTCTGC. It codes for CSARGGGRIVVKEQFC.

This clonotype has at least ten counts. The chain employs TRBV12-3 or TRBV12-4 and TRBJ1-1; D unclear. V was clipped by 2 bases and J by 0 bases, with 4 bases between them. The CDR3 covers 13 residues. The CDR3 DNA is TGTGCCAGCAGTTTAACGGTGAACACTGAAGCTTTCTTT. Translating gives CASSLTVNTEAFF.

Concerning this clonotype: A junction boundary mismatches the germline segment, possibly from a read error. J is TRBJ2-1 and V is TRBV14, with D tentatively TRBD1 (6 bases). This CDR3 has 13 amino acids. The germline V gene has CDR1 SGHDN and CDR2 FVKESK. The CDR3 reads CASSRFRGYEQFF. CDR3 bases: TGTGCCAGCAGCCGGTTTAGGGGGTATGAACAGTTCTTC.

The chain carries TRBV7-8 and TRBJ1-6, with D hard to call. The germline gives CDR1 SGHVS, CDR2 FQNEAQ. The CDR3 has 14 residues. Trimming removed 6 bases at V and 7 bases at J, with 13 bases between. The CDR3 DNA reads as TGTGCCAGCAGTCTTACATCCCAGAATTCACCCCTCCACTTT. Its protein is CASSLTSQNSPLHF.

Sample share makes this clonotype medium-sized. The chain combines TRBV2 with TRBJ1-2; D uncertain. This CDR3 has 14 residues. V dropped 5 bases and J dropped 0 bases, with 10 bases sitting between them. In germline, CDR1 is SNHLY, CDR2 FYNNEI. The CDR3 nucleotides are TGTGCCAGCAGTAGCCCTGAGGCTAACTATGGCTACACCTTC. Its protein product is CASSSPEANYGYTF.

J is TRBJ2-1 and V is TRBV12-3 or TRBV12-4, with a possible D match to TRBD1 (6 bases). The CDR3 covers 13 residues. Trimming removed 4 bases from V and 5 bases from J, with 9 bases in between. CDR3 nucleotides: TGTGCCAGCAGTTCGAGACAGGACAATGAGCAGTTCTTC. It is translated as CASSSRQDNEQFF.

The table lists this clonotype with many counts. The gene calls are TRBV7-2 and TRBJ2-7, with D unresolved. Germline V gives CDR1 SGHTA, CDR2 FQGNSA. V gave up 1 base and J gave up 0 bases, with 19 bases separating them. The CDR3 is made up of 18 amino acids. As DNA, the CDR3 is TGTGCCAGCAGCTTAGGAAGCTCTCTGGGGTGGAGCTCCTACGAGCAGTACTTC. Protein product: CASSLGSSLGWSSYEQYF.

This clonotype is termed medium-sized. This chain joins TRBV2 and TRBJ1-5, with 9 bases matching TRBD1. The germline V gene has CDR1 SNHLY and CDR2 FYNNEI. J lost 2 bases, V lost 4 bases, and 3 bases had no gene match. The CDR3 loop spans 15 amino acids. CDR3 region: CASSVRTGGNQPQHF. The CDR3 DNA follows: TGTGCCAGCAGTGTGAGGACAGGGGGCAATCAGCCCCAGCATTTT.

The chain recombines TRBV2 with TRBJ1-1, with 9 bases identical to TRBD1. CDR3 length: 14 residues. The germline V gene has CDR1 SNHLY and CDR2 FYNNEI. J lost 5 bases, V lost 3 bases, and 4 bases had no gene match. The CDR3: CASSEGTGRTEAFF. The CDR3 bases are TGTGCCAGCAGTGAGGGGACAGGGAGGACTGAAGCTTTCTTT.

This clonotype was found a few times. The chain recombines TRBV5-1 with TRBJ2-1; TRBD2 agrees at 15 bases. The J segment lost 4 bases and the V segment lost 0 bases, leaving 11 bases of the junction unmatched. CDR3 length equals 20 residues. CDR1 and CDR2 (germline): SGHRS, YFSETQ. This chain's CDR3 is CASSLVRTSGGAGGYNEQFF. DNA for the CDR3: TGCGCCAGCAGCTTGGTCCGGACTAGCGGGGGGGCCGGAGGGTACAATGAGCAGTTCTTC.

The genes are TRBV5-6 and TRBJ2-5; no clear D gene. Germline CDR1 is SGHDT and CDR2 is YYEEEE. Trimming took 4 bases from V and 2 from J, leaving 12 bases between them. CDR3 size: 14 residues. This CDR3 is CASSGDGEQETQYF. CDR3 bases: TGTGCCAGCAGCGGAGACGGAGAGCAAGAGACCCAGTACTTC.

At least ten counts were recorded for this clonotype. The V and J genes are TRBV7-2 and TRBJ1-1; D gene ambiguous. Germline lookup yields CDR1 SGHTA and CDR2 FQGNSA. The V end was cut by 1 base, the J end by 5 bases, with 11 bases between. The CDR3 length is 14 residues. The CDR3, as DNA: TGTGCCAGCAGCTTAGAGTACCTGGGGACTGAAGCTTTCTTT. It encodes CASSLEYLGTEAFF.

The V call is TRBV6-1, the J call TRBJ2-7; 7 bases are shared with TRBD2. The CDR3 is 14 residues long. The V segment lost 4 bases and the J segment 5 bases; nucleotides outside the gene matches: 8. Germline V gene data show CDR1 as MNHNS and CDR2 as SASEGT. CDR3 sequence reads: CASSVVGLYDEQYF. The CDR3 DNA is TGTGCCAGCAGTGTGGTGGGACTATATGACGAGCAGTACTTC.

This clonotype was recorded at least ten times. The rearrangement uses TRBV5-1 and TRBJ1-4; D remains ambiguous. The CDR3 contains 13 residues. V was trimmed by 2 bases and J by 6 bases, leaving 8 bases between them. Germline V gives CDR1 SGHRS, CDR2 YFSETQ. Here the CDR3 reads CASSLGGDEKLFF. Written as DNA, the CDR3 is TGCGCCAGCAGCTTAGGTGGGGATGAAAAACTGTTTTTT.

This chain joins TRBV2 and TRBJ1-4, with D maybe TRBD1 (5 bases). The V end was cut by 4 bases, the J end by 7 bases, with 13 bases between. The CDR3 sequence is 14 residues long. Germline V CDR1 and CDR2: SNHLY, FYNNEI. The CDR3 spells CASSVFGGAEKLFF. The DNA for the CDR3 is TGTGCCAGCAGTGTATTCGGAGGGGCTGAAAAACTGTTTTTT.